Listed here are 30 T cell receptor beta chains from one sample, sequenced in a study of T-cell memory formation after mild COVID-19. TCRdb re-called the 5' RACE reads through MiXCR, storing one row per CDR3 protein. The sample consists of about 470,000 distinct CDR3 sequences, around a quarter of them appearing once. The specimen sequenced was PBMCs or a T cell subset sorted from them (not recorded which). These receptors originate from an adult woman who had mild COVID-19 (a few samples of this study predate the infection). Cell type and time point are not known.

The rearrangement links TRBV4-1 to TRBJ2-2; D gene uncertain. Per germline, CDR1 MGHRA and CDR2 YSYEKL. The CDR3 consists of 14 residues. V was pared by 4 bases and J by 6 bases, with 12 bases between. CDR3: CASSPFRSPGELFF. CDR3 bases: TGCGCCAGCAGCCCTTTCCGATCCCCCGGGGAGCTGTTTTTT.

The rearrangement uses TRBV12-3 or TRBV12-4 and TRBJ2-7; D perhaps matches TRBD2 (6 bases). V lost 6 bases and J 4 bases, leaving 13 bases between the germline ends. The CDR3 contains 13 residues. The CDR3 DNA sequence: TGTGCCAGCAGAGGGACGGAGGGATACGAGCAGTACTTC. It yields the protein CASRGTEGYEQYF.

This clonotype has ten or more counts. This sequence joins TRBV14 and TRBJ1-5, with D hard to call. Trimming took off 1 base at V and 7 bases at J, with 8 bases between the two ends. The germline CDR1 and CDR2 sequences are SGHDN and FVKESK. The CDR3 runs to 13 residues. CDR3 in amino acids: CASSQAPHQPQHF. The CDR3 DNA reads as TGTGCCAGCAGCCAAGCCCCCCACCAGCCCCAGCATTTT.

The J gene is TRBJ1-6, the V gene TRBV7-6; no clear D. In germline, CDR1 is SGHVS, CDR2 FNYEAQ. CDR3 length: 13 residues. V gave up 4 bases and J gave up 3 bases, with 4 bases separating them. The CDR3 sequence is CASSSDYNSPLHF. DNA for the CDR3: TGTGCCAGCAGCTCGGACTATAATTCACCCCTCCACTTT.

This clonotype has only a few counts. The chain uses TRBV7-9 and TRBJ2-7, with a weak D call TRBD1 (6 bases). The ends were cut back, 5 bases at V and 2 bases at J, with 19 bases in the middle. The germline CDR1 and CDR2 sequences are SEHNR and FQNEAQ (reference sequence). This CDR3 is built from 16 residues. This chain's CDR3 is CASSDPGTRGTYEQYF. CDR3 bases: TGTGCCAGCAGCGACCCCGGGACAAGGGGGACCTACGAGCAGTACTTC.

The chain combines TRBV25-1 with TRBJ2-7; D perhaps matches TRBD1 (6 bases). The V end was cut by 0 bases, the J end by 5 bases, with 14 bases between. From germline, CDR1 is MGHDK and CDR2 SYGVNS. This CDR3 has 15 residues. Here the CDR3 reads CASSEYGQIGNEQYF. The CDR3 DNA reads TGTGCCAGCAGTGAATATGGACAGATTGGAAACGAGCAGTACTTC.

This clonotype was seen more than once but under ten times. The chain combines TRBV11-1 with TRBJ2-1; 10 bases match TRBD1. The CDR3 covers 15 residues. Germline-derived CDR1 and CDR2 are SGHAT and FQDESV (reference sequence). Losses at the gene ends were 5 bases for V and 3 bases for J; bases not matched to a gene: 4. CDR3: CASSPDRGLYNEQFF. The DNA for the CDR3 is TGTGCCAGCAGCCCCGACAGGGGGCTCTACAATGAGCAGTTCTTC.

The chain employs TRBV7-2 and TRBJ2-4; 12 bases fit TRBD1. With 3 bases clipped from V and 6 bases from J, the junction kept 12 bases outside the gene matches. CDR3 length: 18 residues. Per germline, CDR1 SGHTA and CDR2 FQGNSA. The CDR3 region has the DNA TGTGCCAGCAGCTTGAGGAGCCGGGACAGGGGGCCCCCAAACATTCAGTACTTC. The encoded protein is CASSLRSRDRGPPNIQYF.

This clonotype occurred many times. V and J are TRBV18 and TRBJ2-5; D is ambiguous. V dropped 8 bases and J dropped 0 bases, with 4 bases sitting between them. Germline CDR1 reads KGHSH; CDR2 reads LQKENI. The CDR3 extends over 11 amino acids. The CDR3 region is CASSDQETQYF. The DNA of the CDR3 is TGTGCCAGCAGCGACCAAGAGACCCAGTACTTC.

The rearrangement joins TRBV4-3 to TRBJ2-1, with 7 bases matching TRBD2. The CDR3 has 17 residues. The J segment lost 2 bases and the V segment lost 0 bases, leaving 7 bases of the junction unmatched. CDR1 and CDR2 (germline): LGHNA, YSLEER. The CDR3 here is CASSQDVAGVPYNEQFF. For the CDR3, the DNA is TGCGCCAGCAGCCAAGATGTGGCGGGAGTCCCCTACAATGAGCAGTTCTTC.

This clonotype appeared a few times. The rearrangement joins TRBV5-1 to TRBJ2-1; D is unresolved. The CDR3 spans 15 residues. Per germline, CDR1 SGHRS and CDR2 YFSETQ. V was trimmed by 0 bases and J by 8 bases, leaving 15 bases between them. CDR3 nucleotide sequence: TGCGCCAGCAGCTTGGTGGCCCAAAACGGCTATGAGCAGTTCTTC. This gives the protein CASSLVAQNGYEQFF.

This clonotype was detected many times. The genes are TRBV5-1 and TRBJ2-1, with 11 bases aligning to TRBD2. Germline values: CDR1 SGHRS, CDR2 YFSETQ. The length of the CDR3 is 15 residues. V trimming: 4 bases; J trimming: 6 bases; junction bases outside the gene matches: 6. CDR3 loop: CASSGGLADLNEQFF. The CDR3 DNA is TGCGCCAGCAGCGGGGGACTAGCGGACCTCAATGAGCAGTTCTTC.

The chain links TRBV4-3 to TRBJ2-1; TRBD2 matches at 9 bases. The CDR3 covers 16 residues. V lost 3 bases to trimming and J lost 3 bases; unmatched junction nucleotides: 6. Per germline, CDR1 LGHNA and CDR2 YSLEER. CDR3 sequence reads: CASSHEGLANYNEQFF. The CDR3 region has the DNA TGCGCCAGCAGCCACGAGGGACTAGCCAACTACAATGAGCAGTTCTTC.

This clonotype has only a few counts. V usage is TRBV28 and J usage is TRBJ1-1; no reliable D call. The V end lost 5 bases, the J end lost 4 bases, and 11 bases lay between the germline ends. Germline CDR1 is MDHEN and CDR2 is SYDVKM. CDR3 length: 13 amino acids. The CDR3 DNA reads TGTGCCAGCAGTAGGGAAAAGGGCACTGAAGCTTTCTTT. Amino acid sequence: CASSREKGTEAFF. The entire variable domain, with the rest obtained from reference TRBV28 and TRBJ1-1, is as follows: DVKVTQSSRYLVKRTGEKVFLECVQDMDHENMFWYRQDPGLGLRLIYFSYDVKMKEKGDIPEGYSVSREKKERFSLILESASTNQTSMYLCASSREKGTEAFFGQGTRLTVV.

This clonotype was observed a handful of times. The rearrangement uses TRBV12-3 or TRBV12-4 and TRBJ1-2, with 8 bases matching TRBD1. V gave up 6 bases and J gave up 5 bases; unmatched junction bases: 20. The CDR3 length is 18 residues. The DNA for the CDR3 is TGTGCCAGCAGCCCGACCGTGAGTTGGACAGGGTTTATGTATGGCTACACCTTC. Translating it yields CASSPTVSWTGFMYGYTF.

This clonotype was observed a few times. This sequence joins TRBV29-1 and TRBJ2-2; weak D call: TRBD1 (5 bases). Germline V lookup: CDR1 SQVTM, CDR2 ANQGSEA. This CDR3 is built from 14 residues. Between the trimmed V and J ends, which lost 6 bases and 8 bases, there was a span of 19 bases. The CDR3 coding sequence is TGCAGCGTGGGGCCTCGTCAGATAACTGGGGAGCTGTTTTTT. Translated: CSVGPRQITGELFF.

This clonotype was seen a handful of times. The chain carries TRBV2 and TRBJ1-2, with 7 bases matching TRBD1. The CDR3 is 14 residues long. CDR1 and CDR2 from the germline V gene are SNHLY and FYNNEI. V lost 6 bases, J lost 3 bases, and 7 bases stayed unmatched. The DNA of the CDR3 is TGTGCCAGCAGAGGGGCAGGGGGGTACTATGGCTACACCTTC. Protein: CASRGAGGYYGYTF.

This clonotype was seen only a few times. DNA of the CDR3: TGTGCCAGCAGCGGACTACAGGGTTTCTACACTGAAGCTTTCTTT. It is translated as CASSGLQGFYTEAFF. V usage is TRBV7-8 and J usage is TRBJ1-1; TRBD1 might be the D (6 bases). The CDR3 has 15 residues. Germline V gene sequence: CDR1 SGHVS, CDR2 FQNEAQ. The V gene lost 5 bases and the J gene lost 3 bases, with 16 bases spanning the gap.

This clonotype was seen a few times. The chain combines TRBV7-9 with TRBJ1-4; D unclear. The CDR3 length is 14 residues. Per germline, CDR1 SEHNR and CDR2 FQNEAQ (reference sequence). V was shortened by 6 bases and J by 5 bases, with 13 bases between the two germline ends. The CDR3 here is CASRGGGTNEKLFF. CDR3 DNA sequence: TGTGCCAGCAGGGGAGGAGGAACCAATGAAAAACTGTTTTTT.

A few counts support this clonotype. The CDR3 is CASQVWGETQYF. In nucleotides, the CDR3 is TGTGCCAGCCAGGTGTGGGGAGAGACCCAGTACTTC. The chain uses TRBV7-9 and TRBJ2-5, with no clear D. The V end was cut by 8 bases, the J end by 4 bases, with 11 bases between. Germline V lookup: CDR1 SEHNR, CDR2 FQNEAQ (reference sequence). The CDR3 length is 12 residues.

This clonotype was found a few times. The chain links TRBV29-1 to TRBJ2-3; 10 bases are shared with TRBD1. The V and J ends lost 0 bases and 6 bases, in that order; junction bases with no gene match: 9. The CDR3 has 16 residues. CDR1 is SQVTM and CDR2 is ANQGSEA in the germline V gene. The chain's CDR3 is CSVEDRQGATFDTQYF. Written as DNA, the CDR3 is TGCAGCGTTGAAGATAGACAGGGGGCTACCTTTGATACGCAGTATTTT.

The genes are TRBV7-8 and TRBJ2-1, with 7 nucleotides matching TRBD2. This CDR3 region has 16 residues. Germline trimming cut 2 bases from V and 8 bases from J; bases unmatched to any gene: 12. CDR1 and CDR2 from the germline V gene are SGHVS and FQNEAQ. CDR3 DNA: TGTGCCAGCAGCTTATATACCAGCGGGGCTACGTATGAGCAGTTCTTC. Translating gives CASSLYTSGATYEQFF. The full variable domain, rest sourced from reference TRBV7-8 and TRBJ2-1, is GAGVSQSPRYKVAKRGQDVALRCDPISGHVSLFWYQQALGQGPEFLTYFQNEAQLDKSGLPSDRFFAERPEGSVSTLKIQRTQQEDSAVYLCASSLYTSGATYEQFFGPGTRLTVL.

This clonotype appeared a few times. This chain joins TRBV9 and TRBJ2-7; no reliable D call. CDR3 length equals 14 residues. Germline loops: CDR1 SGDLS, CDR2 YYNGEE. The V end lost 0 bases, the J end lost 2 bases, and 9 bases lay between the germline ends. The CDR3 DNA follows: TGTGCCAGCAGCGTAGGGCAGAGAACCTACGAGCAGTACTTC. Its protein product is CASSVGQRTYEQYF.

In its sample, this clonotype was seen a few times. The genes are TRBV10-3 and TRBJ2-1; TRBD2 matches 13 bases. V lost 5 bases and J lost 14; bases outside the gene matches: 18. This CDR3 is built from 17 residues. Germline assignment: CDR1 ENHRY and CDR2 SYGVKD. CDR3 amino acids: CAISRTSGRMSSPGEFF. The CDR3 DNA reads as TGTGCCATCAGTCGGACTAGCGGGAGAATGAGCAGTCCAGGCGAGTTCTTC.

This clonotype was detected only once. V gene TRBV4-3 combines with J gene TRBJ2-6; perhaps D is TRBD1 or TRBD2 (5 bases each). The ends were cut back, 0 bases at V and 0 bases at J, with 12 bases in the middle. CDR3 size: 18 residues. The germline CDR1 and CDR2 sequences are LGHNA and YSLEER. CDR3 protein: CASSQDQKGPSGANVLTF. The CDR3 DNA reads as TGCGCCAGCAGCCAAGATCAGAAGGGACCCTCTGGGGCCAACGTCCTGACTTTC.

This clonotype was detected many times. The chain is built from TRBV5-1 and TRBJ2-3; D is unclear. CDR3 length equals 14 residues. CDR1 SGHRS and CDR2 YFSETQ come from the germline V gene. V dropped 4 bases and J dropped 4 bases, with 13 bases sitting between them. CDR3 amino acids: CASSLDTPADTQYF. DNA of the CDR3: TGCGCCAGCAGCCTAGACACCCCGGCAGATACGCAGTATTTT.

V is TRBV19 and J is TRBJ2-1; tentative D call: TRBD2 (5 bases). CDR3 length: 14 residues. Germline V gene lookup returns CDR1 LNHDA and CDR2 SQIVND (reference sequence). The V end lost 9 bases, the J end lost 0 bases, and 12 bases lay between the germline ends. The CDR3 spells CASAEESSYNEQFF. The CDR3 region has the DNA TGTGCCAGCGCGGAGGAGAGCTCCTACAATGAGCAGTTCTTC.

This clonotype was picked up a small number of times. The chain joins TRBV6-1 to TRBJ2-2; 9 positions match TRBD1. V gave up 7 bases and J gave up 4 bases; unmatched junction bases: 7. Germline loops: CDR1 MNHNS, CDR2 SASEGT. This CDR3 is built from 15 residues. The DNA for the CDR3 is TGTGCCAGCATCTACAGGGGGCCGAGCACCGGGGAGCTGTTTTTT. It encodes CASIYRGPSTGELFF.

The chain combines TRBV2 with TRBJ2-5, with 11 bases aligning to TRBD2. The germline V gene encodes CDR1 SNHLY and CDR2 FYNNEI. The CDR3 sequence is 15 residues long. Trimming at V came to 3 bases and at J to 0 bases, leaving 0 bases not matched to a gene. CDR3 in amino acids: CASSEGLADQETQYF. CDR3 nucleotide sequence: TGTGCCAGCAGTGAGGGACTAGCGGACCAAGAGACCCAGTACTTC.

The rearrangement uses TRBV18 and TRBJ2-5; no reliable D call. The CDR3 spans 14 residues. Germline assignment: CDR1 KGHSH and CDR2 LQKENI. V shed 2 bases and J shed 5 bases, with 12 bases lying between them. The CDR3 spells CASSPGPIRETQYF. For the CDR3, the DNA is TGTGCCAGCTCACCAGGTCCAATCCGGGAGACCCAGTACTTC. The complete variable domain, with remaining parts taken from reference TRBV18 and TRBJ2-5, reads NAGVMQNPRHLVRRRGQEARLRCSPMKGHSHVYWYRQLPEEGLKFMVYLQKENIIDESGMPKERFSAEFPKEGPSILRIQQVVRGDSAAYFCASSPGPIRETQYFGPGTRLLVL.